The 21 T cell receptor beta chains below were found in one sample sequenced in a study of T-cell reconstitution after alpha-beta-depleted transplantation in children. For TCRbeta, the library was prepared with unique molecular identifiers. TCRdb processed the PCR reads anew with MiXCR; each CDR3 protein has one entry. The table shows fewer than 700,000 distinct CDR3 sequences, with 13% occurring only once. The sequenced sample was PBMCs, mostly from graft donor cells, obtained 360 days after TCRalphabeta/CD19-depleted stem cell transplant. The receptors were gathered from a male patient between 5 and 17 years old who had a stem cell transplant for acute myeloid leukemia, so the T cells may come from the graft donor.

This clonotype was detected only a few times. The CDR3 nucleotides read TGCAGTGCTAGCCGAGAAACGGCGGATACGCAGTATTTT. The encoded protein is CSASRETADTQYF. The chain uses TRBV20-1 and TRBJ2-3; no clear D. The CDR3 contains 13 residues. Germline lookup yields CDR1 DFQATT and CDR2 SNEGSKA (reference sequence). Deletions cut 3 bases from V and 6 bases from J, with 13 bases between.

This clonotype turned up a few times. The V gene is TRBV6-5, the J gene TRBJ1-5; 9 nucleotides match TRBD1. Losses at the gene ends were 5 bases for V and 2 bases for J; bases not matched to a gene: 7. There are 16 residues in the CDR3. In germline, CDR1 is MNHEY, CDR2 SVGAGI. The CDR3 protein is CASSPHRGLGNQPQHF. CDR3 DNA sequence: TGTGCCAGCAGTCCGCACAGGGGGCTTGGCAATCAGCCCCAGCATTTT.

This clonotype was recorded a few times. The chain has TRBV19 and TRBJ2-1; 7 nucleotides align to TRBD2. Unmatched junction bases numbered 10, after V lost 4 bases and J lost 7 bases. CDR1 is LNHDA, CDR2 SQIVND, per germline (reference sequence). This CDR3 has 15 residues. The CDR3 DNA reads as TGTGCCAGTAGTAAGTCGGGAGGCCGGGTAAATGAGCAGTTCTTC. Amino acid sequence: CASSKSGGRVNEQFF. Full variable domain (remainder filled in from reference TRBV19 and TRBJ2-1): DGGITQSPKYLFRKEGQNVTLSCEQNLNHDAMYWYRQDPGQGLRLIYYSQIVNDFQKGDIAEGYSVSREKKESFPLTVTSAQKNPTAFYLCASSKSGGRVNEQFFGPGTRLTVL.

The gene calls are TRBV19 and TRBJ2-7; D is possibly TRBD1 (7 bases). Germline-derived CDR1 and CDR2 are LNHDA and SQIVND (reference sequence). This CDR3 spans 15 amino acids. V was shortened by 5 bases and J by 2 bases, with 16 bases between the two germline ends. Written as DNA, the CDR3 is TGTGCCAGTAGTCACGGGGGACAGTTGGCCTACGAGCAGTACTTC. Protein sequence: CASSHGGQLAYEQYF.

This clonotype was seen many times. The chain has TRBV12-3 or TRBV12-4 and TRBJ2-1; TRBD2 matches 9 bases. The CDR3 contains 15 residues. V trimming: 6 bases; J trimming: 6 bases; junction bases outside the gene matches: 9. This CDR3 reads CASRGLAGDFNEQFF. CDR3 sequence (DNA): TGTGCCAGCAGGGGGTTAGCGGGAGATTTCAATGAGCAGTTCTTC.

There are a few counts of this clonotype. The chain combines TRBV28 with TRBJ2-5, with TRBD1 identical over 8 bases. V lost 5 bases, J lost 4 bases, and 9 bases stayed unmatched. The CDR3 has 15 residues. The germline V gene has CDR1 MDHEN and CDR2 SYDVKM. CDR3 in DNA: TGTGCCAGCAGTCTTCCCCAGGGGGCCAGAGAGACCCAGTACTTC. It encodes CASSLPQGARETQYF.

J is TRBJ1-2 and V is TRBV29-1, with a possible D match to TRBD1 (5 bases). The germline V gene has CDR1 SQVTM and CDR2 ANQGSEA. The CDR3 runs 13 residues. V lost 7 bases, J lost 0 bases, and 12 bases lay in between. The CDR3, as DNA: TGCAGCGCTGGGGGGGGATCTAACTATGGCTACACCTTC. This codes for CSAGGGSNYGYTF. Combining the CDR3 with reference TRBV29-1 and TRBJ1-2 gives the whole variable domain SAVISQKPSRDICQRGTSLTIQCQVDSQVTMMFWYRQQPGQSLTLIATANQGSEATYESGFVIDKFPISRPNLTFSTLTVSNMSPEDSSIYLCSAGGGSNYGYTFGSGTRLTVV.

The sample holds a few counts of this clonotype. The chain couples TRBV27 to TRBJ2-5; 10 bases match TRBD1. CDR3 length: 18 residues. With V trimmed by 5 bases and J by 3 bases, 15 bases remained unmatched. In germline, CDR1 is MNHEY, CDR2 SMNVEV (reference sequence). This CDR3 reads CASSPLGQGRFPKETQYF. CDR3 sequence (DNA): TGTGCCAGCAGTCCCCTGGGACAGGGGCGCTTTCCGAAAGAGACCCAGTACTTC.

The chain recombines TRBV28 with TRBJ2-1, with D possibly TRBD2 on 5 matching bases. V lost 2 bases, J lost 5 bases, and 16 bases lay in between. Germline V gives CDR1 MDHEN, CDR2 SYDVKM. This CDR3 is built from 16 residues. The CDR3 region is CASSLGSGIGDNEQFF. DNA of the CDR3: TGTGCCAGCAGTTTAGGGAGTGGCATCGGGGACAATGAGCAGTTCTTC.

The chain is built from TRBV7-2 and TRBJ2-1, with D possibly matching TRBD1 (6 bases). Trimming left V 2 bases short and J 11 bases short, with 10 bases between. CDR3 length: 12 amino acids. Germline values: CDR1 SGHTA, CDR2 FQGNSA. The CDR3 sequence: CASSLTGTQQFF. DNA of the CDR3: TGTGCCAGCAGCTTAACCGGGACACAGCAGTTCTTC.

The V call is TRBV4-3, the J call TRBJ1-2, with TRBD1 identical over 7 bases. Germline V gives CDR1 LGHNA, CDR2 YSLEER. V was pared by 3 bases and J by 3 bases, with 7 bases of the junction left unmatched. This CDR3 is 15 amino acids long. CDR3 sequence reads: CASSHVAGGDYGYTF. As DNA, the CDR3 is TGCGCCAGCAGCCACGTGGCAGGGGGAGACTATGGCTACACCTTC.

This clonotype came up a few times. J is TRBJ2-1 and V is TRBV25-1; a possible D gene is TRBD1 (5 bases). This CDR3 has 18 amino acids. V was shortened by 0 bases and J by 4 bases, with 19 bases between the two germline ends. Germline V CDR1 and CDR2: MGHDK, SYGVNS. The CDR3 DNA follows: TGTGCCAGCAGTGAATATACCCCCATCATAGGGGTTTACAATGAGCAGTTCTTC. Protein sequence: CASSEYTPIIGVYNEQFF.

V usage is TRBV6-1 and J usage is TRBJ1-5, with D possibly being TRBD1 (5 bases). Trimming took 6 bases from V and 0 from J, leaving 9 bases between them. The CDR3 consists of 14 residues. The germline gives CDR1 MNHNS, CDR2 SASEGT. The CDR3 coding sequence is TGTGCCAGCAGAGATGGGGGTAGCAATCAGCCCCAGCATTTT. Its translation: CASRDGGSNQPQHF.

This chain links TRBV7-2 with TRBJ2-2, with 7 bases that match TRBD2. The CDR3 runs to 16 residues. CDR1 SGHTA and CDR2 FQGNSA come from the germline V gene. V lost 4 bases to trimming and J lost 7 bases; unmatched junction nucleotides: 12. The CDR3 spells CASSSSLWGGGGELFF. As DNA, the CDR3 is TGTGCCAGCAGCTCCTCGCTTTGGGGGGGAGGCGGGGAGCTGTTTTTT. Full variable domain (outside the CDR3, taken from reference TRBV7-2 and TRBJ2-2): GAGVSQSPSNKVTEKGKDVELRCDPISGHTALYWYRQSLGQGLEFLIYFQGNSAPDKSGLPSDRFSAERTGGSVSTLTIQRTQQEDSAVYLCASSSSLWGGGGELFFGEGSRLTVL.

This sequence joins TRBV6-2 or TRBV6-3 and TRBJ2-1; 7 bases map to TRBD2. Germline values: CDR1 MNHEY, CDR2 SVGEGT. The ends lost 0 bases at V and 2 bases at J; junction bases unmatched: 10. The CDR3 consists of 18 residues. The CDR3 DNA is TGTGCCAGCAGTTACTCGGGTCGGGCGGGAGCCGCCTACAATGAGCAGTTCTTC. Residues: CASSYSGRAGAAYNEQFF.

This clonotype was seen only a few times. The chain couples TRBV7-2 to TRBJ2-7, with TRBD2 matching over 14 bases. Germline V gene data show CDR1 as SGHTA and CDR2 as FQGNSA. The length of the CDR3 is 15 residues. The V segment lost 4 bases and the J segment 6 bases; nucleotides outside the gene matches: 5. The CDR3 protein is CASSSRLAGGVEQYF. DNA for the CDR3: TGTGCCAGCAGCTCGCGACTAGCGGGAGGGGTCGAGCAGTACTTC. Full variable domain (outside the CDR3, taken from reference TRBV7-2 and TRBJ2-7): GAGVSQSPSNKVTEKGKDVELRCDPISGHTALYWYRQSLGQGLEFLIYFQGNSAPDKSGLPSDRFSAERTGGSVSTLTIQRTQQEDSAVYLCASSSRLAGGVEQYFGPGTRLTVT.

The chain carries TRBV5-1 and TRBJ1-1; 8 bases are a match to TRBD1. Looked up from germline, CDR1 is SGHRS and CDR2 is YFSETQ. With V trimmed by 4 bases and J by 3 bases, 5 bases remained unmatched. This CDR3 region has 14 residues. CDR3 sequence: CASSRDRSDTEAFF. The DNA of the CDR3 is TGCGCCAGCAGCAGGGACAGGTCGGACACTGAAGCTTTCTTT. Full variable domain (remainder filled in from reference TRBV5-1 and TRBJ1-1): KAGVTQTPRYLIKTRGQQVTLSCSPISGHRSVSWYQQTPGQGLQFLFEYFSETQRNKGNFPGRFSGRQFSNSRSEMNVSTLELGDSALYLCASSRDRSDTEAFFGQGTRLTVV.

This clonotype was counted only a few times. The chain uses TRBV12-3 or TRBV12-4 and TRBJ2-1; a weak D match, TRBD2 (6 bases). Trimming removed 2 bases from V and 2 bases from J, with 10 bases in between. This CDR3 is 15 amino acids long. CDR3 in amino acids: CASSLISGPYNEQFF. In DNA, the CDR3 is TGTGCCAGCAGTTTAATCAGCGGGCCCTACAATGAGCAGTTCTTC.

This clonotype was counted between two and nine times. The V gene is TRBV20-1, the J gene TRBJ2-2, with 8 positions matching TRBD2. The germline gives CDR1 DFQATT, CDR2 SNEGSKA (reference sequence). The CDR3 consists of 14 residues. The ends lost 5 bases at V and 4 bases at J; junction bases unmatched: 6. The CDR3 DNA reads TGCAGTGCTGAGAGCGGGAGCGGCACCGGGGAGCTGTTTTTT. Translated: CSAESGSGTGELFF.

This clonotype was seen a handful of times. V gene TRBV9 combines with J gene TRBJ2-3, with TRBD1 matching 11 bases. This CDR3 comprises 16 residues. V gave up 3 bases and J gave up 7 bases; unmatched junction bases: 10. CDR1 is SGDLS, CDR2 YYNGEE, per germline. Written as DNA, the CDR3 is TGTGCCAGCAGCGGGGCTCCCAGGACAGGGGGCTATACGCAGTATTTT. This codes for CASSGAPRTGGYTQYF.

In this sample, this clonotype turned up a few times. The V call is TRBV4-3, the J call TRBJ2-1; D remains ambiguous. Looked up from germline, CDR1 is LGHNA and CDR2 is YSLEER. Trimming shortened V by 4 bases and J by 0 bases, and 10 bases separated the two germline ends. The CDR3 totals 15 residues. The CDR3 loop reads CASSPANPSYNEQFF. The CDR3 bases are TGCGCCAGCAGCCCTGCGAACCCCTCCTACAATGAGCAGTTCTTC.